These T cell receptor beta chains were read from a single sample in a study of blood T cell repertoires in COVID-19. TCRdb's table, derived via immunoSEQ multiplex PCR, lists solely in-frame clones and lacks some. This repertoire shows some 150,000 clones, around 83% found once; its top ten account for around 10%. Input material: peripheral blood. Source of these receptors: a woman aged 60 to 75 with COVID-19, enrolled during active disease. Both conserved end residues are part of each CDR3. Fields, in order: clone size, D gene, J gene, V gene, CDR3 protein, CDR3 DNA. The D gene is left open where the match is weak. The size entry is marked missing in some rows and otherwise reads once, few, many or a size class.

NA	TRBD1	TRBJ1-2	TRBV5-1	CASSSGQGGYTF	TGCGCCAGCAGCTCAGGACAGGGAGGCTACACCTTC
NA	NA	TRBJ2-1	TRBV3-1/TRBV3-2	CASSFIYNEQFF	TGTGCCAGCAGTTTTATATACAATGAGCAGTTCTTC
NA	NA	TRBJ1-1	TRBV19	CASSLRVGVTEAFF	TGTGCCAGTAGCCTGAGAGTCGGAGTCACTGAAGCTTTCTTT
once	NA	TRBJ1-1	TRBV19	CASSMNSRFQAFF	TGTGCCAGTAGTATGAACAGTAGGTTTCAAGCTTTCTTT
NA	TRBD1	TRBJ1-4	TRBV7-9	CASSLRQGMGNEKLFF	TGTGCCAGCAGCCTCCGACAGGGGATGGGTAATGAAAAACTGTTTTTT
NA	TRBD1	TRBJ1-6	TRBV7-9	CASSSRGTGDAPLHF	TGTGCCAGCAGCTCCCGAGGGACAGGGGATGCACCCCTCCACTTT
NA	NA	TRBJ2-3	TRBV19	CASSSPSGLRDGTQYF	TGTGCCAGTAGTTCGCCCTCGGGACTCCGGGACGGTACGCAGTATTTT
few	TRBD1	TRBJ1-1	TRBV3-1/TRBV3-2	CASSQPGTGRPAFF	TGTGCCAGCAGCCAACCCGGGACAGGGAGGCCAGCTTTCTTT
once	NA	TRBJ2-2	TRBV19	CASSIRGGELFF	TGTGCCAGTAGTATAAGGGGCGGGGAGCTGTTTTTT
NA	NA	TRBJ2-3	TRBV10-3	CAISESSGLTDTQYF	TGTGCCATCAGTGAGTCTAGCGGACTCACAGATACGCAGTATTTT
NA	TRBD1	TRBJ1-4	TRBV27	CASSLTPRGDEKLFF	TGTGCCAGCAGTTTAACCCCCAGGGGGGATGAAAAACTGTTTTTT
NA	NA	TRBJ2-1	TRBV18	CASSPGGPYNEQFF	TGTGCCAGCTCACCGGGCGGGCCCTACAATGAGCAGTTCTTC
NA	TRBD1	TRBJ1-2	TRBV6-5	CASSYPTDRGRGGYTF	TGTGCCAGCAGTTACCCTACTGACAGGGGGCGAGGAGGCTACACCTTC
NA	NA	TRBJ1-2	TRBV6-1	CASSEFGGANYGYTF	TGTGCCAGCAGTGAATTTGGGGGCGCTAACTATGGCTACACCTTC
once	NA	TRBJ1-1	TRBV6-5	CASSYGTKNTEAFF	TGTGCCAGCAGTTACGGGACAAAGAACACTGAAGCTTTCTTT
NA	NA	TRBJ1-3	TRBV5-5	CASSLAVNSGNTIYF	TGTGCCAGCAGCTTGGCAGTTAACTCTGGAAACACCATATATTTT
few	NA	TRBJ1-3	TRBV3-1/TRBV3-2	CASSPRWSSGNTIYF	TGTGCCAGCAGCCCTCGCTGGAGCTCTGGAAACACCATATATTTT
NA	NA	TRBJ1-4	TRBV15	CATSRDRGGFEKLFF	TGTGCCACCAGCAGAGATCGAGGAGGGTTTGAAAAACTGTTTTTT
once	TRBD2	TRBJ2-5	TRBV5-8	CASSRGGGQGEETQYF	TGTGCCAGCAGTCGGGGCGGGGGGCAAGGAGAAGAGACCCAGTACTTC
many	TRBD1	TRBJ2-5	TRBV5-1	CASSPQGAGETQYF	TGCGCCAGCAGCCCCCAGGGGGCGGGGGAGACCCAGTACTTC
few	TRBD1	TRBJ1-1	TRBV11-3	CASSSRDRNTEAFF	TGTGCCAGCAGCTCCCGGGACAGAAACACTGAAGCTTTCTTT
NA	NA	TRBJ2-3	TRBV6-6	CASSLRTSFTDTQYF	TGTGCCAGCAGCCTCAGGACTTCCTTCACAGATACGCAGTATTTT
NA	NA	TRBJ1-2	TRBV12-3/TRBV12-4	CASSLQGYGYTF	TGTGCCAGCAGTTTACAGGGGTATGGCTACACCTTC
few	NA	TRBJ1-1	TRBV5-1	CASSRITSGGSTEAFF	TGCGCCAGCAGCCGGATAACTTCGGGGGGGAGCACTGAAGCTTTCTTT
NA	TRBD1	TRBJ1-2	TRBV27	CASSGGDRGWSGYTF	TGTGCCAGCAGTGGAGGGGACAGGGGGTGGTCTGGCTACACCTTC
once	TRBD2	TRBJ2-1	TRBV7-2	CASSPLAGVYNEQFF	TGTGCCAGCAGTCCGCTAGCGGGAGTGTACAATGAGCAGTTCTTC
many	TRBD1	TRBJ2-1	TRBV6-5	CASSARTGYNEQFF	TGTGCCAGCTCCGCTCGGACAGGGTATAATGAGCAGTTCTTC
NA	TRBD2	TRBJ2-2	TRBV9	CASRGTSGGAVGELFF	TGTGCCAGCAGAGGAACTAGCGGGGGGGCCGTCGGGGAGCTGTTTTTT
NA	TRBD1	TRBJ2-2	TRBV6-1	CASSADRGAYTGELFF	TGTGCCAGCAGTGCAGACAGGGGAGCGTACACCGGGGAGCTGTTTTTT